The sequence of this T cell receptor beta chain was determined in a study of CD8 T cells in ankylosing spondylitis. 5'-RACE, quantitative and with molecular barcodes, yielded the TCR beta libraries. TCRdb reprocessed the 5' RACE reads with MiXCR, giving one entry per CDR3 protein. The data hold under 300,000 distinct CDR3 sequences, with roughly 10% observed a single time. At least ten counts were recorded for this clonotype. Antigen unknown. This CDR3 region has 14 residues. Trimming took 0 bases from V and 3 from J, leaving 12 bases between them. Germline CDR1 DFQATT, CDR2 SNEGSKA (reference sequence). Overall study findings and caveats: What seemed typical of ankylosing spondylitis blood was a TCR beta motif built from eight highly homologous variants. A number of the motif variants had already been described in reactive arthritis synovial fluid and blood. Significant enrichment of disease-linked clones was reportedly seen in matched ankylosing spondylitis synovial fluid.

The clonotype comes from a male donor with ankylosing spondylitis or in good health (not recorded which). The sequencing sample was made of blood, either unsorted or a sorted T cell fraction (not recorded which). This sequence joins TRBV20-1 and TRBJ2-7; D is perhaps TRBD1 or TRBD2 (5 bases each). The CDR3, as DNA: TGCAGTGCTAGAGATTTTGAGGGGTTCTACGAGCAGTACTTC. Protein: CSARDFEGFYEQYF.